Following are 24 T cell receptor beta chains from one sample sequenced in a study of control samples from healthy donors and cancer patients. Produced via immunoSEQ multiplex PCR; TCRdb's table is partial and in-frame only. This table holds tens of thousands of clones, approximately 93% found once. Sequencing was carried out using PBMCs. The receptor source for this set is a woman in her forties or fifties with head and neck cancer.

In its sample, this clone was seen a few times. This chain links TRBV7-2 with TRBJ2-5; TRBD1 aligns across 7 bases. Germline lookup yields CDR1 SGHTA and CDR2 FQGNSA. V shed 0 bases, J shed 4 bases, and the junction held 2 bases outside the gene matches. This CDR3 comprises 14 residues. CDR3 residues: CASSLAGGPETQYF. The CDR3, as DNA: TGTGCCAGCAGCTTAGCAGGGGGCCCAGAGACCCAGTACTTC.

The V call is TRBV4-1, the J call TRBJ1-1; D remains unclear. CDR1 MGHRA and CDR2 YSYEKL come from the germline V gene. The CDR3 totals 14 residues. Trimming took off 0 bases at V and 6 bases at J, with 11 bases between the two ends. CDR3 residues: CASSQESGYPEAFF. The CDR3 nucleotides read TGCGCCAGCAGCCAAGAATCAGGCTACCCTGAAGCTTTCTTT.

The CDR3 DNA reads TGTGCCAGCAGCGTAGAAACTGTTTCGGGCTACACCTTC. Protein: CASSVETVSGYTF. The chain joins TRBV9 to TRBJ1-2; D unclear. The CDR3 length is 13 residues. Germline V CDR1 and CDR2: SGDLS, YYNGEE. The ends were cut back, 0 bases at V and 8 bases at J, with 11 bases in the middle.

The V gene is TRBV7-2, the J gene TRBJ2-1, with 11 nucleotides matching TRBD2. Trimming removed 6 bases from V and 3 bases from J; junction bases left unmatched: 4. The germline CDR1 and CDR2 sequences are SGHTA and FQGNSA. CDR3 length equals 15 residues. CDR3 residues: CASSSLAGDYNEQFF. CDR3 in DNA: TGTGCCAGCAGTTCACTAGCGGGAGACTACAATGAGCAGTTCTTC.

This clone was recorded only once. CDR3 in DNA: TGCAGCGTTGAAGATAGGGGGGAGGAAGATACGCAGTATTTT. Its translation: CSVEDRGEEDTQYF. The genes are TRBV29-1 and TRBJ2-3; either TRBD1 or TRBD2 may fit D (6 bases each). This CDR3 has 14 amino acids. Germline V gene data show CDR1 as SQVTM and CDR2 as ANQGSEA. V gave up 0 bases and J gave up 5 bases, with 12 bases separating them.

The V and J genes are TRBV28 and TRBJ1-1, with D maybe TRBD1 (5 bases). V lost 9 bases and J lost 4, with 21 bases in between. CDR3 size: 15 residues. Per the germline V gene, CDR1 is MDHEN and CDR2 is SYDVKM. The chain's CDR3 is CASRARGEGITEAFF. For the CDR3, the DNA is TGTGCCAGTAGGGCCCGAGGGGAGGGAATCACTGAAGCTTTCTTT.

The chain carries TRBV7-3 and TRBJ2-2; D may be TRBD1 (5 bases). The CDR3 spans 16 residues. In germline, CDR1 is SGHTA, CDR2 FQGTGA. The V and J ends lost 2 bases and 0 bases respectively, with 10 bases between them. CDR3 nucleotide sequence: TGTGCCAGCAGCTTACAGGGCGGTTCGAACACCGGGGAGCTGTTTTTT. Its translation is CASSLQGGSNTGELFF.

The chain uses TRBV7-7 and TRBJ2-2; maybe TRBD1 (5 bases). The CDR3 contains 12 residues. V was shortened by 6 bases and J by 6 bases, with 8 bases between the two germline ends. Germline CDR1 reads SSHAT; CDR2 reads FNYEAQ (reference sequence). The CDR3 DNA reads as TGTGCCAGCAGATCAGGGCCCGGGGAGCTGTTTTTT. The encoded protein is CASRSGPGELFF. Variable domain in full (rest from reference TRBV7-7 and TRBJ2-2): GAGVSQSPRYKVTKRGQDVTLRCDPISSHATLYWYQQALGQGPEFLTYFNYEAQPDKSGLPSDRFSAERPEGSISTLTIQRTEQRDSAMYRCASRSGPGELFFGEGSRLTVL.

The CDR3 bases are TGTGCCAGCAGTCAGACGGCACAGTACTTC. This codes for CASSQTAQYF. The chain combines TRBV2 with TRBJ2-7; the D is unclear. The length of the CDR3 is 10 residues. V was clipped by 5 bases and J by 10 bases, with 9 bases between them. The germline CDR1 and CDR2 sequences are SNHLY and FYNNEI.

This chain links TRBV4-3 with TRBJ2-3; 7 nucleotides line up with TRBD2. V shed 3 bases and J 1 base; nucleotides not matched to a gene: 13. Germline V gene data show CDR1 as LGHNA and CDR2 as YSLEER. The CDR3 runs 18 residues. The CDR3 coding sequence is TGCGCCAGCAGCCAGCGCTCTCAACCGGGGGGAGGCACAGATACGCAGTATTTT. It is translated as CASSQRSQPGGGTDTQYF.

The CDR3 DNA reads TGCAGCAGGGTAGGGAACACTGAAGCTTTCTTT. It encodes CSRVGNTEAFF. J is TRBJ1-1 and V is TRBV20-1, with D possibly TRBD1 on 5 matching bases. The CDR3 extends over 11 amino acids. Germline assignment: CDR1 DFQATT and CDR2 SNEGSKA (reference sequence).

The chain couples TRBV19 to TRBJ2-3, with TRBD2 matching over 14 bases. CDR1 and CDR2 (germline): LNHDA, SQIVND (reference sequence). The CDR3 loop spans 18 amino acids. With 4 bases clipped from V and 0 bases from J, the junction kept 6 bases outside the gene matches. The CDR3, as DNA: TGTGCCAGTAGTAAGGGACTAGCGGGAGAGTTCAGCACAGATACGCAGTATTTT. Encoded protein: CASSKGLAGEFSTDTQYF.

This clone came up a few times. The rearrangement uses TRBV5-1 and TRBJ2-7; possibly TRBD1 for D (6 bases). V lost 0 bases, J lost 2 bases, and 12 bases lay in between. The CDR3 extends over 15 amino acids. From germline, CDR1 is SGHRS and CDR2 YFSETQ. The CDR3 sequence: CASSLAPGVTYEQYF. The CDR3, as DNA: TGCGCCAGCAGCTTGGCCCCAGGGGTCACCTACGAGCAGTACTTC. The full variable domain, rest sourced from reference TRBV5-1 and TRBJ2-7, is KAGVTQTPRYLIKTRGQQVTLSCSPISGHRSVSWYQQTPGQGLQFLFEYFSETQRNKGNFPGRFSGRQFSNSRSEMNVSTLELGDSALYLCASSLAPGVTYEQYFGPGTRLTVT.

The rearrangement joins TRBV7-2 to TRBJ2-6, with D possibly being TRBD2 (7 bases). The CDR3 extends over 18 amino acids. The V gene's germline CDR1 is SGHTA and CDR2 FQGNSA. The germline V and J ends were trimmed by 2 bases and 2 bases, with 16 bases remaining between them. The CDR3 here is CASSLRVTGGAGANVLTF. Here the CDR3 DNA reads TGTGCCAGCAGCTTAAGGGTCACGGGGGGCGCTGGGGCCAACGTCCTGACTTTC. The whole variable domain, remainder taken from reference TRBV7-2 and TRBJ2-6, is GAGVSQSPSNKVTEKGKDVELRCDPISGHTALYWYRQSLGQGLEFLIYFQGNSAPDKSGLPSDRFSAERTGGSVSTLTIQRTQQEDSAVYLCASSLRVTGGAGANVLTFGAGSRLTVL.

The J gene is TRBJ2-5, the V gene TRBV27, with D unclear. CDR3 length equals 14 residues. V was clipped by 2 bases and J by 5 bases, with 12 bases between them. The germline V gene encodes CDR1 MNHEY and CDR2 SMNVEV (reference sequence). The CDR3 loop reads CASSLVPGEETQYF. CDR3 coding DNA: TGTGCCAGCAGTTTAGTCCCAGGAGAGGAGACCCAGTACTTC.

This rearrangement joins TRBV7-9 to TRBJ2-3; D ambiguous. Trimming took 1 base from V and 1 from J, leaving 6 bases between them. This CDR3 region has 14 residues. CDR1 and CDR2 (germline): SEHNR, FQNEAQ (reference sequence). The CDR3 nucleotides are TGTGCCAGCAGCTTAGTATCAGGCACAGATACGCAGTATTTT. Protein: CASSLVSGTDTQYF.

The chain uses TRBV11-2 and TRBJ2-5; TRBD2 might be the D (6 bases). V was clipped by 1 base and J by 5 bases, with 14 bases between them. The CDR3 runs 15 residues. CDR1 is SGHAT, CDR2 FQNNGV, per germline. The CDR3 region is CASSLVGGEGETQYF. DNA of the CDR3: TGTGCCAGCAGCTTAGTGGGGGGAGAGGGGGAGACCCAGTACTTC. The whole variable domain, filled in from reference TRBV11-2 and TRBJ2-5, reads EAGVAQSPRYKIIEKRQSVAFWCNPISGHATLYWYQQILGQGPKLLIQFQNNGVVDDSQLPKDRFSAERLKGVDSTLKIQPAKLEDSAVYLCASSLVGGEGETQYFGPGTRLLVL.

J is TRBJ2-2 and V is TRBV7-6; maybe TRBD2 (6 bases). The V end was cut by 2 bases, the J end by 3 bases, with 16 bases between. The CDR3 runs 17 residues. Germline-derived CDR1 and CDR2 are SGHVS and FNYEAQ. The CDR3 spells CASSLRGTGEYTGELFF. The CDR3 DNA sequence: TGTGCCAGCAGCTTAAGGGGCACGGGAGAGTACACCGGGGAGCTGTTTTTT.

V and J are TRBV5-1 and TRBJ2-3, with D hard to call. The germline V and J ends were trimmed by 1 base and 5 bases, with 23 bases remaining between them. There are 18 residues in the CDR3. Germline V gene data show CDR1 as SGHRS and CDR2 as YFSETQ. CDR3 loop: CASSLNSPVERVGDTQYF. The CDR3, as DNA: TGCGCCAGCAGCTTGAATAGCCCGGTGGAGAGAGTGGGAGATACGCAGTATTTT.

V gene TRBV5-1 combines with J gene TRBJ2-2; D may be TRBD2 (5 bases). CDR1 and CDR2 from the germline V gene are SGHRS and YFSETQ. This CDR3 has 15 amino acids. V lost 4 bases and J lost 5, with 15 bases in between. In DNA, the CDR3 is TGCGCCAGCAGCCGCGACGGGGAACGGACCGGGGAGCTGTTTTTT. This encodes CASSRDGERTGELFF. Full variable domain (rest looked up from reference TRBV5-1 and TRBJ2-2): KAGVTQTPRYLIKTRGQQVTLSCSPISGHRSVSWYQQTPGQGLQFLFEYFSETQRNKGNFPGRFSGRQFSNSRSEMNVSTLELGDSALYLCASSRDGERTGELFFGEGSRLTVL.

The chain links TRBV29-1 to TRBJ2-7; 14 bases are a match to TRBD2. Germline-derived CDR1 and CDR2 are SQVTM and ANQGSEA. The length of the CDR3 is 16 residues. Unmatched junction bases numbered 8, after V lost 1 base and J lost 6 bases. The chain's CDR3 is CSVEGLAGGPVSEQYF. The DNA of the CDR3 is TGCAGCGTTGAAGGACTAGCGGGAGGGCCAGTCTCCGAGCAGTACTTC.

CDR3 in amino acids: CASSPGGTYYEQYF. The CDR3 region has the DNA TGTGCCAGCAGTCCAGGCGGGACTTACTACGAGCAGTACTTC. The chain couples TRBV28 to TRBJ2-7, with a tentative D call TRBD2 (6 bases). Per the germline V gene, CDR1 is MDHEN and CDR2 is SYDVKM. V lost 5 bases to trimming and J lost 3 bases, with 14 bases between them. The CDR3 is 14 amino acids.

CDR3 sequence (DNA): TGTGCCAGTATGGAGACAGGGGGGAATGAAAAACTGTTTTTT. This translates into CASMETGGNEKLFF. This chain joins TRBV19 and TRBJ1-4; 9 bases map to TRBD1. Germline-derived CDR1 and CDR2 are LNHDA and SQIVND (reference sequence). This CDR3 has 14 residues. After removal of 7 bases from V and 5 bases from J, the junction contained 5 bases not matched to a gene.

The J gene is TRBJ1-3, the V gene TRBV30; D may be TRBD1 (5 bases). Trimming shortened V by 2 bases and J by 0 bases, and 8 bases separated the two germline ends. This CDR3 has 14 residues. Germline lookup yields CDR1 GTSNPN and CDR2 SVGIG (reference sequence). The DNA for the CDR3 is TGTGCCTGGAGTATCAGGGTCTCTGGAAACACCATATATTTT. Protein product: CAWSIRVSGNTIYF.